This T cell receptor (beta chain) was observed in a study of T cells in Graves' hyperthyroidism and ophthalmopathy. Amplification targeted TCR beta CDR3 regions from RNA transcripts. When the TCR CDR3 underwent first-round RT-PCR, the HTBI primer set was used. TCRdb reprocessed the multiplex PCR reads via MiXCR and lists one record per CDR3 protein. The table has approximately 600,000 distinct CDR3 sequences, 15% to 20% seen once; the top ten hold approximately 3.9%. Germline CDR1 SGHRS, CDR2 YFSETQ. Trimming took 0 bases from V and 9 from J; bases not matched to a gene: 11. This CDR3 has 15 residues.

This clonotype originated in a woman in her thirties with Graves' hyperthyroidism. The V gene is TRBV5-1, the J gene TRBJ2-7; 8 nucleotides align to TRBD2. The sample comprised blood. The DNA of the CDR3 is TGCGCCAGCAGCTTGGATCGGGGGGCGGGAGGAGCGCAGTACTTC. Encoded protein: CASSLDRGAGGAQYF.